These T cell receptor beta chains were read from a single sample in a study of blood T cell repertoires in COVID-19. Clones were sequenced by immunoSEQ multiplex PCR, and TCRdb holds only the in-frame ones, with some missing. The data hold about 70,000 clones, with about 80% observed a single time. Sequencing input: peripheral blood. The receptors were sampled from a man younger than 45 with COVID-19, enrolled during active disease. The CDR3 runs from the conserved cysteine through the conserved F or W. A D gene is named only where the DNA matches it firmly. Not all rows give a size; the values are once, few, many and, for expanded clones, a class.

j_call,d_call,clone_size,v_call,cdr3_aa,cdr3_nt
TRBJ2-7,NA,once,TRBV28,CASSFSQGGYEQYF,TGTGCCAGCAGTTTCAGCCAGGGGGGATACGAGCAGTACTTC
TRBJ2-7,NA,NA,TRBV6-2/TRBV6-3,CASSYYALRTYEQYF,TGTGCCAGCAGTTACTATGCGCTTCGAACCTACGAGCAGTACTTC
TRBJ2-7,TRBD2,NA,TRBV29-1,CSVEGGGSGTTEYF,TGCAGCGTTGAAGGGGGCGGTAGCGGGACCACTGAGTACTTC
TRBJ1-5,NA,NA,TRBV2,CASRATGYSNQPQHF,TGTGCCAGCAGGGCTACAGGGTATAGCAATCAGCCCCAGCATTTT
TRBJ1-4,NA,NA,TRBV7-9,CASSLASGLGEKLFF,TGTGCCAGCAGCTTAGCAAGCGGCCTAGGGGAAAAACTGTTTTTT
TRBJ1-3,TRBD1,NA,TRBV28,CASTPTGSGNTIYF,TGTGCCAGCACCCCGACAGGGAGTGGAAACACCATATATTTT
TRBJ1-4,TRBD1,NA,TRBV27,CASSGTGSNEKLFF,TGTGCCAGCAGTGGGACAGGTTCCAATGAAAAACTGTTTTTT
TRBJ1-6,TRBD1,NA,TRBV28,CASSPWDRVNSPLHF,TGTGCCAGCAGTCCGTGGGACAGGGTAAATTCACCCCTCCACTTT
TRBJ1-5,TRBD1,NA,TRBV28,CASGIYRGDQPQHF,TGTGCCAGCGGGATCTACAGGGGAGATCAGCCCCAGCATTTT
TRBJ2-7,NA,few,TRBV2,CASSLGGAQGF,TGTGCCAGCAGTCTTGGGGGCGCACAGGGCTTC
TRBJ2-7,TRBD1,NA,TRBV5-6,CASSLDGQGQYEQYF,TGTGCCAGCAGCTTGGACGGACAGGGGCAGTACGAGCAGTACTTC
TRBJ2-1,NA,NA,TRBV9,CASSVEPGFYNEQFF,TGTGCCAGCAGCGTAGAGCCGGGGTTCTACAATGAGCAGTTCTTC
TRBJ1-1,TRBD1,few,TRBV3-1/TRBV3-2,CASSLPDRVGTEAFF,TGTGCCAGCAGCCTACCGGACAGGGTAGGCACTGAAGCTTTCTTT
TRBJ1-5,NA,once,TRBV19,CASSISGKGNQPQHF,TGTGCCAGTAGTATTTCAGGGAAGGGAAATCAGCCCCAGCATTTT
TRBJ1-3,NA,NA,TRBV29-1,CSVEGGGGNTIYF,TGCAGCGTTGAGGGGGGAGGTGGAAACACCATATATTTT
TRBJ2-1,TRBD2,NA,TRBV7-2,CASSFSSGRAGEQFF,TGTGCCAGCAGCTTTTCTAGCGGGAGGGCCGGGGAGCAGTTCTTC
TRBJ1-4,NA,NA,TRBV10-3,CAISGAATNEKLFF,TGTGCCATCAGTGGGGCAGCAACTAATGAAAAACTGTTTTTT
TRBJ1-1,TRBD1,NA,TRBV4-1,CASSRTGAPTEAFF,TGCGCCAGCAGCCGTACAGGGGCGCCCACTGAAGCTTTCTTT
TRBJ1-2,NA,NA,TRBV29-1,CSVQTGGGYTF,TGCAGCGTACAGACCGGGGGTGGCTACACCTTC
TRBJ1-2,NA,few,TRBV28,CASSFQVGYTF,TGTGCCAGCAGTTTCCAGGTGGGCTACACCTTC
TRBJ2-2,NA,few,TRBV28,CASSFGGRELFF,TGTGCCAGCAGTTTTGGCGGGAGGGAGCTGTTTTTT